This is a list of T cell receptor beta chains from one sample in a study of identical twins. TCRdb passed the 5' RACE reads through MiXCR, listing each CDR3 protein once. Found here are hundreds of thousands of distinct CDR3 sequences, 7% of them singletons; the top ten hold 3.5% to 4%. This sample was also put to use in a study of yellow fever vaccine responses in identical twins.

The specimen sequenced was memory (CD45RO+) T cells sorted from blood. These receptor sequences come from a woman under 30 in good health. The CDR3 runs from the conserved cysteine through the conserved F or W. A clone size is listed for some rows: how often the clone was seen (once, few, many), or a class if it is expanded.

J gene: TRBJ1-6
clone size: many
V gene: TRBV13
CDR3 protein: CASSPKGQKNSPLHF

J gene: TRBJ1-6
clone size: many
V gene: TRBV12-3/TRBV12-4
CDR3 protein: CASRHGDSPLHF

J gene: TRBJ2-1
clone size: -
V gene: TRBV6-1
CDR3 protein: CASSDQPAGGLSEQFF

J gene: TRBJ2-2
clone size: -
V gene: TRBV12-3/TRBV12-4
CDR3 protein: CASRGLAGGNTGELFF

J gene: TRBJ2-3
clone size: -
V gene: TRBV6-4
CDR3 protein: CASSGTSGASDTQYF

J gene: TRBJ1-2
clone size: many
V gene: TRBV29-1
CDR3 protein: CSVGGGQEYGYTF

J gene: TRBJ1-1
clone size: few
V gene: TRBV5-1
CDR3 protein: CASSLASQMNTEAFF

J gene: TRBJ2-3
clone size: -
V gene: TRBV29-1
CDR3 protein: CSVGTSGMTDTQYF

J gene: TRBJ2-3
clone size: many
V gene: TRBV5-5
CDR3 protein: CASSLTGGSTDTQYF

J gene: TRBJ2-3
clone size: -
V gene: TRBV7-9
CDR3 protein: CASSLSGSSIDTQYF

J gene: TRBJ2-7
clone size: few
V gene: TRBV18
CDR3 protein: CASSPPTGLNEQYF

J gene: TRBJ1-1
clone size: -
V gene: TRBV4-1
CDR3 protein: CASSGGTGFTEAFF

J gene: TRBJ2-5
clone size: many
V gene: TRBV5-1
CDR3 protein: CASSLETETQYF

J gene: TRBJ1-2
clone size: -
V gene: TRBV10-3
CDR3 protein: CAITDNSWGYTF

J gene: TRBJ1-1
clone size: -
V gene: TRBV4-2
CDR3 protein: CASSQPDRGNTEAFF

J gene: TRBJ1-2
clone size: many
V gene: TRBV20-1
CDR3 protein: CSATGQGALYGYTF

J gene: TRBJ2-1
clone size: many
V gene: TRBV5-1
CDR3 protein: CASSFLSDGEQFF

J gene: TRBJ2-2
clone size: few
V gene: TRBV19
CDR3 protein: CATPRASNTGELFF

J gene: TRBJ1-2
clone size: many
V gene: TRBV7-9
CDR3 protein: CASSPRDRVEAGYGYTF

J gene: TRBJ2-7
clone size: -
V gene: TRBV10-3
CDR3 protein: CAISELVWMASGSRRYEQYF

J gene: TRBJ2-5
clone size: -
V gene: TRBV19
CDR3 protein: CASSIRYTSETQYF

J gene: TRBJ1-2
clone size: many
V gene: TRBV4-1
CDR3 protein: CASSQAVSPGQGAGYGYTF

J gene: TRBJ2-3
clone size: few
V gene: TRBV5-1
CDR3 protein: CASSLALASSDTQYF

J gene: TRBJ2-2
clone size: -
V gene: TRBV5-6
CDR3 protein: CASSFMLRLSTGELFF

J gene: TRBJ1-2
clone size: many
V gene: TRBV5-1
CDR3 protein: CASRPSRGESYGYTF

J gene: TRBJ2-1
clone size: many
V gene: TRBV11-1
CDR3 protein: CASSLATSGGLSSYNEQFF

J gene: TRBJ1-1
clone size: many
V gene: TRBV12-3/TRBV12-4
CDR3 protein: CASRDPGQGYTEAFF

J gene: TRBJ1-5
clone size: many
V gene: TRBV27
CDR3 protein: CASSFSGQGQQPQHF